This T cell receptor (beta chain) was recorded in a study of PD-1 blockade in mismatch repair-deficient tumors. The trim removed 6 bases at V and 3 bases at J, leaving 5 bases unmatched. Germline CDR1 SGHAT, CDR2 FQNNGV. The CDR3 runs to 15 residues. Measured with immunoSEQ multiplex PCR; TCRdb has only the in-frame clones, and not every one. The sample holds some 100,000 clones, 82% seen once. The chain has TRBV11-2 and TRBJ2-1; 10 bases align to TRBD1. The TCR sequence derives from an adult with mismatch repair-deficient cancer. Sequenced here: peripheral blood, sampled 30 to 36 weeks after starting pembrolizumab. CDR3 amino acids: CASSLGQGDYNEQFF. The DNA for the CDR3 is TGTGCCAGCAGTCTCGGACAGGGGGACTACAATGAGCAGTTCTTC.